These 18 T cell receptor beta chains came from one sample sequenced in a study of long-term antiretroviral therapy in people with HIV. The immunoSEQ assay was v3.0, run at survey level. TCRdb's table, derived via immunoSEQ multiplex PCR, lists solely in-frame clones and lacks some. The repertoire holds about 27,000 clones, with 85% to 95% as singletons. The sample here was unsorted PBMCs, taken 7.6 years after starting antiretroviral therapy. These receptor sequences come from a woman aged 35 to 49 with HIV.

J is TRBJ1-2 and V is TRBV7-9, with 12 nucleotides matching TRBD1. V was clipped by 1 base and J by 0 bases; unmatched bases: 6. Germline CDR1 is SEHNR and CDR2 is FQNEAQ (reference sequence). This CDR3 region has 18 residues. The CDR3: CASSLGVGQGAANYGYTF. The CDR3 nucleotides are TGTGCCAGCAGCTTAGGAGTGGGACAGGGGGCGGCTAACTATGGCTACACCTTC.

The chain uses TRBV7-9 and TRBJ1-2; D is ambiguous. The CDR3 has 16 amino acids. Germline assignment: CDR1 SEHNR and CDR2 FQNEAQ (reference sequence). The V and J ends lost 6 bases and 6 bases respectively, with 23 bases between them. This chain's CDR3 is CASRPKPNLRVDGYTF. The CDR3 region has the DNA TGTGCCAGCAGACCCAAGCCTAACCTTAGGGTGGATGGCTACACCTTC.

The rearrangement links TRBV27 to TRBJ1-1; D is ambiguous. CDR1 is MNHEY and CDR2 is SMNVEV in the germline V gene (reference sequence). The CDR3 spans 15 residues. V shed 2 bases and J shed 4 bases, with 14 bases lying between them. CDR3 sequence: CASSLIGGIGTEAFF. The DNA of the CDR3 is TGTGCCAGCAGTTTAATTGGAGGGATTGGCACTGAAGCTTTCTTT.

The J gene is TRBJ2-7, the V gene TRBV2; D ambiguous. CDR3 length equals 13 residues. V was trimmed by 6 bases and J by 2 bases, leaving 11 bases between them. CDR1 is SNHLY, CDR2 FYNNEI, per germline. CDR3 protein: CASSKYTPYEQYF. DNA of the CDR3: TGTGCCAGCAGCAAATATACCCCCTACGAGCAGTACTTC.

The genes are TRBV5-1 and TRBJ1-1, with 8 bases aligning to TRBD1. V shed 2 bases and J 5 bases; nucleotides not matched to a gene: 5. The CDR3 sequence is 14 residues long. Per the germline V gene, CDR1 is SGHRS and CDR2 is YFSETQ. CDR3 coding DNA: TGCGCCAGCAGCTTCAGGGGGCTTGAGACTGAAGCTTTCTTT. Its protein is CASSFRGLETEAFF.

Only a few counts were recorded for this clone. The chain employs TRBV4-3 and TRBJ1-2; TRBD1 agrees at 7 bases. There are 16 residues in the CDR3. Looked up from germline, CDR1 is LGHNA and CDR2 is YSLEER. The V gene end was trimmed by 1 base and the J gene end by 4 bases; junction bases not matched to a gene: 9. The CDR3 spells CASSQGRDSIVYGYTF. The CDR3 nucleotides are TGCGCCAGCAGCCAAGGCCGGGACAGCATTGTCTATGGCTACACCTTC.

The chain has TRBV7-6 and TRBJ1-1; D is ambiguous. The V end lost 3 bases, the J end lost 4 bases, and 15 bases lay between the germline ends. Germline V CDR1 and CDR2: SGHVS, FNYEAQ. The CDR3 loop spans 15 amino acids. CDR3 in DNA: TGTGCCAGCAGCTTGCAACCAGGTGAAGGCACTGAAGCTTTCTTT. It encodes CASSLQPGEGTEAFF.

This chain connects TRBV19 to TRBJ1-2; D gene unclear. Germline CDR1 is LNHDA and CDR2 is SQIVND (reference sequence). Trimming removed 5 bases from V and 8 bases from J, with 24 bases in between. This CDR3 has 16 amino acids. The DNA of the CDR3 is TGTGCCAGTAGTTCTCGGCCGGATGAACCCAGTGGAGGCTACACCTTC. Translating gives CASSSRPDEPSGGYTF.

The rearrangement joins TRBV10-3 to TRBJ2-3; tentatively, D is TRBD1 (6 bases). The germline V gene has CDR1 ENHRY and CDR2 SYGVKD. This CDR3 is built from 17 residues. Trimming shortened V by 6 bases and J by 0 bases, and 19 bases separated the two germline ends. Written as DNA, the CDR3 is TGTGCCATCAGCAAACAGGGACACCCGAGTAGCACAGATACGCAGTATTTT. The encoded protein is CAISKQGHPSSTDTQYF.

The chain joins TRBV19 to TRBJ1-1; D is possibly TRBD1 (6 bases). The germline V and J ends were trimmed by 7 bases and 4 bases, with 16 bases remaining between them. The CDR3 extends over 14 amino acids. Germline values: CDR1 LNHDA, CDR2 SQIVND (reference sequence). CDR3 in amino acids: CASIEAGARTEAFF. DNA of the CDR3: TGTGCCAGTATTGAGGCAGGGGCTCGCACTGAAGCTTTCTTT. The variable domain in full, completed from reference TRBV19 and TRBJ1-1, reads DGGITQSPKYLFRKEGQNVTLSCEQNLNHDAMYWYRQDPGQGLRLIYYSQIVNDFQKGDIAEGYSVSREKKESFPLTVTSAQKNPTAFYLCASIEAGARTEAFFGQGTRLTVV.

The chain is built from TRBV5-6 and TRBJ1-2; D gene uncertain. The CDR3 runs to 13 residues. The V gene lost 4 bases and the J gene lost 4 bases, with 11 bases spanning the gap. Germline assignment: CDR1 SGHDT and CDR2 YYEEEE. The CDR3 DNA reads as TGTGCCAGCAGCGTCCATGGAGCCTATGGCTACACCTTC. Translated: CASSVHGAYGYTF.

The genes are TRBV7-9 and TRBJ1-1, with D maybe TRBD1 (6 bases). V was clipped by 2 bases and J by 6 bases, with 10 bases between them. Per the germline V gene, CDR1 is SEHNR and CDR2 is FQNEAQ (reference sequence). There are 13 residues in the CDR3. The CDR3 here is CASSLQAGAEAFF. For the CDR3, the DNA is TGTGCCAGCAGCTTACAGGCAGGGGCTGAAGCTTTCTTT.

The chain carries TRBV19 and TRBJ2-5; tentative D call: TRBD2 (5 bases). Trimming removed 1 base at V and 1 base at J, with 10 bases between. The CDR3 covers 15 residues. Germline CDR1 reads LNHDA; CDR2 reads SQIVND (reference sequence). The CDR3 DNA reads TGTGCCAGTAGTATAGCGGGGAGCTTCCAAGAGACCCAGTACTTC. Protein product: CASSIAGSFQETQYF.

The V and J genes are TRBV6-6 and TRBJ1-1, with 7 bases fitting TRBD1. The J segment lost 8 bases and the V segment lost 2 bases, leaving 5 bases of the junction unmatched. The CDR3 runs to 13 residues. Germline V lookup: CDR1 MNHNY, CDR2 SVGAGI (reference sequence). This CDR3 reads CASSYLRTGEAFF. CDR3 DNA sequence: TGTGCCAGCAGTTACCTCAGGACAGGAGAAGCTTTCTTT.

V is TRBV4-1 and J is TRBJ2-3; 7 bases are shared with TRBD1. Germline trimming cut 4 bases from V and 2 bases from J; bases unmatched to any gene: 6. Germline CDR1 MGHRA, CDR2 YSYEKL. The CDR3 totals 15 residues. The CDR3: CASSPRQGDTDTQYF. CDR3 DNA sequence: TGCGCCAGCAGCCCGAGACAGGGAGACACAGATACGCAGTATTTT.

The CDR3 DNA reads TGTGCCAGCAGCTTGGCAGGGACTAGCGGGTACAATGAGCAGTTCTTC. Protein product: CASSLAGTSGYNEQFF. The chain has TRBV5-8 and TRBJ2-1, with 12 positions matching TRBD2. Germline V gene data show CDR1 as SGHTS and CDR2 as YDEGEE. With V trimmed by 0 bases and J by 4 bases, 2 bases remained unmatched. The length of the CDR3 is 16 residues. Filled out from reference TRBV5-8 and TRBJ2-1, the complete variable domain reads EAGVTQSPTHLIKTRGQQATLRCSPISGHTSVYWYQQALGLGLQFLLWYDEGEERNRGNFPPRFSGRQFPNYSSELNVNALELEDSALYLCASSLAGTSGYNEQFFGPGTRLTVL.

V gene TRBV6-5 combines with J gene TRBJ2-2; 8 bases fit TRBD1. Germline V gene sequence: CDR1 MNHEY, CDR2 SVGAGI. V was pared by 4 bases and J by 9 bases, with 1 base of the junction left unmatched. The CDR3 spans 12 residues. Written as DNA, the CDR3 is TGTGCCAGCAGTTGGACAGGGCGGGAGCTGTTTTTT. Its protein product is CASSWTGRELFF.

With regard to this clone: This CDR3 is also generated by other DNA sequences in the sample. The V call is TRBV7-2, the J call TRBJ1-2; a possible D gene is TRBD1 (5 bases). The CDR3 length is 14 residues. Trimming took 3 bases from V and 1 from J, leaving 9 bases between them. Germline values: CDR1 SGHTA, CDR2 FQGNSA. CDR3 protein: CASSLYQGNYGYTF. The CDR3 nucleotides read TGTGCCAGCAGCTTGTACCAGGGTAACTATGGCTACACCTTC. The variable domain in full, with the rest retrieved from reference TRBV7-2 and TRBJ1-2, is GAGVSQSPSNKVTEKGKDVELRCDPISGHTALYWYRQSLGQGLEFLIYFQGNSAPDKSGLPSDRFSAERTGGSVSTLTIQRTQQEDSAVYLCASSLYQGNYGYTFGSGTRLTVV.